This T cell receptor beta chain stems from a study of beta chain features in type 1 diabetes. Broader study findings: Shorter TCRB CDR3s, moderately but significantly so, marked every one of the four CD4+ subsets in Type 1 diabetes patients.

What was sequenced were expressed TCRB transcripts, since all of the isolated RNA had been reverse transcribed. Clones were sequenced by immunoSEQ multiplex PCR, and TCRdb holds only the in-frame ones, with some missing. In the table there are approximately 360,000 clones, roughly 12% of which are singletons. Germline-derived CDR1 and CDR2 are SGHRS and YFSETQ. The CDR3 is 15 residues long. Trimming removed 2 bases from V and 5 bases from J, with 13 bases in between. With respect to this clone: The antigen is not known.

There was one heparinised blood draw per donor, averaging around 0.11 L. Sorted populations all had greater than 95% purity. The chain combines TRBV5-1 with TRBJ2-2; unclear D gene. Sequenced sample: naive CD4+ T cells from blood. The receptor comes from a woman aged 18-29 years with type 1 diabetes. The CDR3 sequence: CASSFKVEITGELFF. CDR3 nucleotide sequence: TGCGCCAGCAGCTTTAAGGTGGAGATAACCGGGGAGCTGTTTTTT.